The source of this TCR beta chain is a study of shared clonotypes between healthy human individuals. Deep-level running was used for the assay. Every immunoSEQ plate was one replicate of a subset's evenly spread DNA. The protocol was immunoSEQ multiplex PCR, while the TCRdb copy is restricted to in-frame clones and leaves out a portion. The repertoire holds approximately 2.3 million clones, with approximately 93% as singletons. Germline CDR1 is SGHTA and CDR2 is FQGTGA. CDR3 length equals 15 residues. The germline V and J ends were trimmed by 1 base and 6 bases, with 14 bases remaining between them. This rearrangement joins TRBV7-3 to TRBJ2-3; no clear D gene. This receptor was obtained from a man aged 18 to 30 in good health. Some clones in this sample may be carry-over from other donors' samples. The sample was naive CD4+ T cells from PBMCs. As for subset: CD45RA+ positively selected. CDR3 in amino acids: CASSLNIGTLDTQYF. CDR3 in DNA: TGTGCCAGCAGCTTAAATATCGGTACATTGGATACGCAGTATTTT. The full variable domain, completed using reference TRBV7-3 and TRBJ2-3, is GAGVSQTPSNKVTEKGKYVELRCDPISGHTALYWYRQSLGQGPEFLIYFQGTGAADDSGLPNDRFFAVRPEGSVSTLKIQRTERGDSAVYLCASSLNIGTLDTQYFGPGTRLTVL.